One and the same sample provided the 9 T cell receptor beta chains below, sequenced in a study of shared clonotypes between healthy human individuals. Terminally differentiated effector memory CD45RA+ cells were excluded from the naive CD8 cells, which were CD45RO-negative and positively selected for CCR7. Assay: immunoSEQ multiplex PCR; the TCRdb copy retains only in-frame clones and omits some. This table has about 2 million clones, about 95% appearing once. What was sequenced was naive CD8+ T cells sorted from blood. These receptor sequences come from a man in his late teens or twenties in good health.

The chain uses TRBV14 and TRBJ1-6, with D maybe TRBD1 (6 bases). V shed 1 base and J shed 9 bases, with 16 bases lying between them. The CDR3 spans 16 residues. Per the germline V gene, CDR1 is SGHDN and CDR2 is FVKESK. As DNA, the CDR3 is TGTGCCAGCAGCCAAGGAACAGGGTTTGAGGGTTCACCCCTCCACTTT. Translation gives CASSQGTGFEGSPLHF.

J is TRBJ2-2 and V is TRBV11-3, with no clear D. The CDR3 is made up of 15 amino acids. V shed 2 bases and J shed 6 bases, with 13 bases lying between them. Germline lookup yields CDR1 SGHNT and CDR2 YENEEA. The CDR3 spells CASSLSRTGPGELFF. The CDR3 DNA follows: TGTGCCAGCAGCTTATCACGGACCGGCCCCGGGGAGCTGTTTTTT.

J is TRBJ2-7 and V is TRBV6-5, with D tentatively TRBD1 or TRBD2 (5 bases each). The germline V gene has CDR1 MNHEY and CDR2 SVGAGI. The CDR3 spans 15 residues. The V end was cut by 2 bases, the J end by 3 bases, with 14 bases between. Here the CDR3 DNA reads TGTGCCAGCAGTTACGGGACCGCTGAGGGCTACGAGCAGTACTTC. Protein product: CASSYGTAEGYEQYF.

This chain connects TRBV27 to TRBJ2-3; 13 bases line up with TRBD2. Germline V gene lookup returns CDR1 MNHEY and CDR2 SMNVEV (reference sequence). Losses at the gene ends were 3 bases for V and 0 bases for J; bases not matched to a gene: 9. The CDR3 runs 19 residues. Here the CDR3 DNA reads TGTGCCAGCAGTTTGTTACTAGCGGGAGGGCCGACCAGCACAGATACGCAGTATTTT. Translation: CASSLLLAGGPTSTDTQYF.

The chain combines TRBV4-3 with TRBJ2-7, with TRBD2 as a possible D gene (6 bases). Trimming pared 5 bases from V and 2 bases from J, leaving 19 bases between. This CDR3 has 16 amino acids. Germline V gene data show CDR1 as LGHNA and CDR2 as YSLEER. CDR3 sequence reads: CASSFSPGTGTYEQYF. In DNA form, the CDR3 reads TGCGCCAGCAGCTTCAGCCCCGGGACTGGGACCTACGAGCAGTACTTC.

In the case of this clone: The junction departs from germline at one end; a sequencing error may be responsible. This chain connects TRBV11-3 to TRBJ1-6, with no clear D. CDR1 and CDR2 (germline): SGHNT, YENEEA. This CDR3 contains 15 residues. This CDR3 reads CASSIGLYYNSPFHF. The CDR3 nucleotides are TGTGCCAGCAGCATCGGACTTTATTATAATTCACCCTTCCACTTT.

CDR3 nucleotides: TGTGCCAGCAGCTTAATGTCTGGCGTGCTAGATGAGCAGTTCTTC. Amino acid sequence: CASSLMSGVLDEQFF. V gene TRBV7-3 combines with J gene TRBJ2-1; D is uncertain. The ends were cut back, 1 base at V and 8 bases at J, with 15 bases in the middle. CDR1 SGHTA and CDR2 FQGTGA come from the germline V gene. The CDR3 has 15 residues. The whole variable domain, remainder taken from reference TRBV7-3 and TRBJ2-1, is GAGVSQTPSNKVTEKGKYVELRCDPISGHTALYWYRQSLGQGPEFLIYFQGTGAADDSGLPNDRFFAVRPEGSVSTLKIQRTERGDSAVYLCASSLMSGVLDEQFFGPGTRLTVL.

This chain joins TRBV29-1 and TRBJ2-5, with D unclear. The CDR3 runs to 11 residues. The ends were cut back, 4 bases at V and 7 bases at J, with 10 bases in the middle. Germline CDR1 is SQVTM and CDR2 is ANQGSEA. This CDR3 reads CSVGQPGTQYF. The CDR3, as DNA: TGCAGCGTTGGCCAGCCCGGGACCCAGTACTTC.

For this clone: Other nucleotide sequences in the sample specify the same CDR3. The rearrangement uses TRBV6-5 and TRBJ2-7; tentative D call: TRBD2 (6 bases). This CDR3 has 13 residues. In germline, CDR1 is MNHEY, CDR2 SVGAGI. Between the trimmed V and J ends, which lost 0 bases and 5 bases, there was a span of 8 bases. CDR3 residues: CASSYSGGNEQYF. As DNA, the CDR3 is TGTGCCAGCAGTTACTCCGGCGGGAACGAGCAGTACTTC.